The clone carrying this TCR beta chain was observed at least ten times. Its specificity is not known. TCRdb reprocessed the reads with MiXCR, giving one entry per CDR3 protein. The profile shows roughly 77,000 distinct CDR3 sequences, 3.5% to 4% of them singletons. The CDR3 covers 15 residues. V was clipped by 4 bases and J by 2 bases; unmatched bases: 3. CDR1 is SGHTA and CDR2 is FQGNSA in the germline V gene. The data are from a study of T cell repertoires in cytomegalovirus infection. The wider study: Public signatures in TCR beta pointed to CMV infection and matching HLA type.

The study's findings and limits: Carriers of CMV and the relevant HLA type were discriminated by public TCR beta frequency. The ex vivo response was dominated by HLA-C-restricted CMV-specific TCR beta clonotypes.

Sequencing was done on a sample of PBMCs. The sequence derives from a human donor in good health (CMV status not recorded). Some clones in this sample may be carry-over from other donors' samples. The chain recombines TRBV7-2 with TRBJ2-7, with TRBD2 matching 12 bases. The CDR3 DNA is TGTGCCAGCAGCTCCGGACTAGCGGGGACCTACGAGCAGTACTTC. This encodes CASSSGLAGTYEQYF.